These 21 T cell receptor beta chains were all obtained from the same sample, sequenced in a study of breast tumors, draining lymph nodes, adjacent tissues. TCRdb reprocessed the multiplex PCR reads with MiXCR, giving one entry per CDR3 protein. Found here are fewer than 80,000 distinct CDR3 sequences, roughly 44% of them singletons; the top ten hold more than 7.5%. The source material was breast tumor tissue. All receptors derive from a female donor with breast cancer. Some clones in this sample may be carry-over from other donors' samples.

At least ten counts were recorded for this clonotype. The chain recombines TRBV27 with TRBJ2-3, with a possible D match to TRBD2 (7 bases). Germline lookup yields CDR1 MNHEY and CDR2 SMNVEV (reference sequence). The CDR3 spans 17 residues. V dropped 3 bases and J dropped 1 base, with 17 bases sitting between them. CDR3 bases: TGTGCCAGCAGTTTTATTTGGGGAGGGGGGGGCACAGATACGCAGTATTTT. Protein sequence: CASSFIWGGGGTDTQYF.

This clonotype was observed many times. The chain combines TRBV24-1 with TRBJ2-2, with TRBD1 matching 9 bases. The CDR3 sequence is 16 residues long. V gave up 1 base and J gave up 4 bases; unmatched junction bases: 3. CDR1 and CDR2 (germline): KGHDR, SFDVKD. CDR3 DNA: TGTGCCACCAGTGATTTCAGGGACAGGGTCACCGGGGAGCTGTTTTTT. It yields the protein CATSDFRDRVTGELFF.

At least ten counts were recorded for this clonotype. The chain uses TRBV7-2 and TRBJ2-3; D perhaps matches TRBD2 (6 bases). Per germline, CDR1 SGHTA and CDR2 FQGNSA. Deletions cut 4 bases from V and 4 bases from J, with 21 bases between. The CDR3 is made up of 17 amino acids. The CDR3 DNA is TGTGCCAGCAGCTCTAGGGGACTGATAATTCGACCAGATACGCAGTATTTT. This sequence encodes CASSSRGLIIRPDTQYF. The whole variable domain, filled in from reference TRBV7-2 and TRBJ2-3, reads GAGVSQSPSNKVTEKGKDVELRCDPISGHTALYWYRQSLGQGLEFLIYFQGNSAPDKSGLPSDRFSAERTGGSVSTLTIQRTQQEDSAVYLCASSSRGLIIRPDTQYFGPGTRLTVL.

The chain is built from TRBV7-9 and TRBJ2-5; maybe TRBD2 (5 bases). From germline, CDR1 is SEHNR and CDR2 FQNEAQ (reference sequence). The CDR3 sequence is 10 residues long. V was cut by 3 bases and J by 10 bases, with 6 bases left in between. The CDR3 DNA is TGTGCCAGCAGCTTGGAGGTCCAGTACTTC. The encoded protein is CASSLEVQYF.

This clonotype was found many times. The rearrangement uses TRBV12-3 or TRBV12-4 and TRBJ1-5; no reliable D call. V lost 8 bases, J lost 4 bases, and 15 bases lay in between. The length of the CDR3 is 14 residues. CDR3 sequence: CASSAAGGNQPQHF. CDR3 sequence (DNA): TGTGCCAGCTCCGCTGCGGGCGGTAATCAGCCCCAGCATTTT.

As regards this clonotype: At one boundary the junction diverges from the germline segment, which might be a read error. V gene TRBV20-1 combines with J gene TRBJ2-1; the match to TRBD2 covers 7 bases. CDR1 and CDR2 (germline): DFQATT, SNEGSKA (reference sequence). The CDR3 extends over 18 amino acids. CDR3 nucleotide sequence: TGCAGTGTTAGAGATTACTGGCAGCGGGGCAGGGTGTACAATGAGCAGTTCTTC. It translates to CSVRDYWQRGRVYNEQFF.

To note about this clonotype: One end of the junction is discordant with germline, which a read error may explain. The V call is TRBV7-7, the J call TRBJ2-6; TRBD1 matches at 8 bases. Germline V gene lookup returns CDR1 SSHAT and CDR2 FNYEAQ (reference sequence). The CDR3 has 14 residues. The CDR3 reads CASSLGQGANVLAF. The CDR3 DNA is TGTGCTAGTAGCTTAGGGCAGGGGGCCAACGTCCTGGCTTTC.

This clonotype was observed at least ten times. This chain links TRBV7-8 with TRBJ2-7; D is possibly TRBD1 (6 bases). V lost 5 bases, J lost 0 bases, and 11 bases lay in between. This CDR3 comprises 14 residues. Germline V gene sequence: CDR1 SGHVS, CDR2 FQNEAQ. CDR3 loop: CASSNRQVSYEQYF. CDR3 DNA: TGTGCCAGCAGCAACCGACAGGTCTCCTACGAGCAGTACTTC.

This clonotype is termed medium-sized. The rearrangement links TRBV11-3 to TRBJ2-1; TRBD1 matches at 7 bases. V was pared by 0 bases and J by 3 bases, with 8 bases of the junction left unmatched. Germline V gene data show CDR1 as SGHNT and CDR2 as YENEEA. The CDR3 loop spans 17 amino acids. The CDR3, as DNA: TGTGCCAGCAGCTTAGAGCCCACAGGGGCTCTCTACAATGAGCAGTTCTTC. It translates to CASSLEPTGALYNEQFF.

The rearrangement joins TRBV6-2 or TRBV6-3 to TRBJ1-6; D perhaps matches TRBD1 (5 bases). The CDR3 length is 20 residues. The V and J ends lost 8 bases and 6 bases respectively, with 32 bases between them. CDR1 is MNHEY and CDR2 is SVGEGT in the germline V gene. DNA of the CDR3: TGTGCCAGCGCAAAAGGGGAAAGCCGCCCAATAAAAAATCCTAATTCACCCCTCCACTTT. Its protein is CASAKGESRPIKNPNSPLHF.

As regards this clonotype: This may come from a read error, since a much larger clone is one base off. Here the CDR3 reads CASSLTGGAETQYF. The CDR3 nucleotides are TGTGCCAGCAGCTTGACAGGGGGAGCGGAGACCCAGTACTTC. The chain combines TRBV11-2 with TRBJ2-5; 9 bases fit TRBD1. The V and J ends lost 3 bases and 5 bases, in that order; junction bases with no gene match: 4. The CDR3 length is 14 residues. Germline CDR1 and CDR2: SGHAT and FQNNGV.

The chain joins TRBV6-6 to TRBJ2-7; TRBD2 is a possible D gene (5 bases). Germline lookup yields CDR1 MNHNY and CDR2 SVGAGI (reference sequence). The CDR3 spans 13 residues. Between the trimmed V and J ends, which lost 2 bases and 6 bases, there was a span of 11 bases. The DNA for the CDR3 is TGTGCCAGCAGTTACGGCGGAGGTGGCGAGCAGTACTTC. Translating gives CASSYGGGGEQYF.

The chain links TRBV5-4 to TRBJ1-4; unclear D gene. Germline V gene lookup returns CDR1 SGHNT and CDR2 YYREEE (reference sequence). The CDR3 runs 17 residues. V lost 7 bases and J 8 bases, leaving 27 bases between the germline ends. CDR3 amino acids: CASQKPPPGIGVEKLFF. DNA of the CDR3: TGTGCCAGCCAAAAGCCTCCCCCGGGCATCGGTGTCGAAAAACTGTTTTTT.

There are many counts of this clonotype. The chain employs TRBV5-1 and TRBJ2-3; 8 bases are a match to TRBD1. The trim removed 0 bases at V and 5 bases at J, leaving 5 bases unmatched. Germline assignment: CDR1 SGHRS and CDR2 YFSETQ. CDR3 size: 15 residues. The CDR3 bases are TGCGCCAGCAGCTTGGGCCAGGGGGCCATAGATACGCAGTATTTT. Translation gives CASSLGQGAIDTQYF.

The CDR3 here is CACYGQPQHF. In DNA form, the CDR3 reads TGTGCCTGCTACGGACAGCCCCAGCATTTT. V and J are TRBV9 and TRBJ1-5; D remains ambiguous. Between the trimmed V and J ends, which lost 10 bases and 7 bases, there was a span of 9 bases. CDR1 is SGDLS, CDR2 YYNGEE, per germline. The CDR3 runs 10 residues.

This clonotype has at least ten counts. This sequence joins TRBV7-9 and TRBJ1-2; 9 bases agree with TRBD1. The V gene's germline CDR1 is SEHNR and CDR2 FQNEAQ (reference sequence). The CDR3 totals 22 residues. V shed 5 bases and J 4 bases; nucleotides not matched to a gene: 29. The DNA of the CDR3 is TGTGCCAGCAGCGGGAGAAGCCCCACTCCGAGGGACGATGACAGGGGGATCTATGGCTACACCTTC. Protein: CASSGRSPTPRDDDRGIYGYTF.

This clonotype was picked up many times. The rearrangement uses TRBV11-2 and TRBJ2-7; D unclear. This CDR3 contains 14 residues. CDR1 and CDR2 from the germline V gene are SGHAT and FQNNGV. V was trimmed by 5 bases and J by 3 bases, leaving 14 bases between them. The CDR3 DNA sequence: TGTGCCAGCAGCCCCCGGGCCAGCAGCTACGAGCAGTACTTC. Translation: CASSPRASSYEQYF.

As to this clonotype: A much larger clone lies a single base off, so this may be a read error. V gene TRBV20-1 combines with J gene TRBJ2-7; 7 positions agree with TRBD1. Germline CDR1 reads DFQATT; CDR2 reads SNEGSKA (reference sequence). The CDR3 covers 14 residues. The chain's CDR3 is CSGRDLGQASEQYF. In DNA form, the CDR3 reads TGCAGTGGTAGAGATCTCGGACAGGCCTCCGAGCAGTACTTC.

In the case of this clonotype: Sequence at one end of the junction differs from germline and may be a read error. CDR3 nucleotides: TGTGCCAGCAGCCAAGAGTTTGGGGGTAAACTCTACGAGCAGTACTTC. Protein: CASSQEFGGKLYEQYF. The rearrangement uses TRBV4-1 and TRBJ2-7; TRBD1 or TRBD2 may be the D gene (5 bases each). Germline CDR1 MGHRA, CDR2 YSYEKL. The CDR3 covers 16 residues.

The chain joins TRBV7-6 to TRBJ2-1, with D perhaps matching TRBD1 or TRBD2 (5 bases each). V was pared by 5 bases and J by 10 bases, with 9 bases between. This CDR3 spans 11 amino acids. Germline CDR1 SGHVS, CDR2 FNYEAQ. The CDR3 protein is CASSPGTEQFF. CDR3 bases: TGTGCCAGCAGCCCCGGGACCGAGCAGTTCTTC.

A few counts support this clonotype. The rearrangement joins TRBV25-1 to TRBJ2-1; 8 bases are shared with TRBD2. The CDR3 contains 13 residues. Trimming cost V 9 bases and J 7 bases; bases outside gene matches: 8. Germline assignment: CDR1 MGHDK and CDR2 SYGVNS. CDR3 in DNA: TGTGCCAGTCAACGGGGGGGTCATAATGAGCAGTTCTTC. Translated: CASQRGGHNEQFF.